This TCR beta chain was captured in a study of glioma-infiltrating T cells. General study results and limits: Only very few CDR3 sequences appeared in both tissue and blood.

Using RNA template, CDR3s of TCR alpha and beta were amplified with iRepertoire arm-PCR. One-step reverse transcription and amplification started from approximately 100-400 ng of tissue mRNA or PBMC total RNA. MiXCR, applied by TCRdb to the multiplex PCR reads, yields one record per CDR3 protein. The table lists about 4,000 distinct CDR3 sequences, 25% to 40% of them singletons. Looked up from germline, CDR1 is MGHRA and CDR2 is YSYEKL. Trimming removed 1 base at V and 4 bases at J, with 16 bases between. The CDR3 spans 16 residues. With respect to this clonotype: Antigen unknown.

J is TRBJ1-2 and V is TRBV4-1, with D perhaps TRBD1 (6 bases). Sequenced material: glioma tissue, nonneoplastic brain tissue, or PBMCs (not recorded which). The source is a human donor with low-grade glioma or glioblastoma, undergoing nonglioma brain surgery, or in good health (not recorded which). CDR3: CASSQAPDSHFYGYTF. The CDR3 coding sequence is TGCGCCAGCAGCCAAGCGCCGGACAGTCACTTCTATGGCTACACCTTC.